This TCR beta chain was recorded in a study of blood T cell repertoires in COVID-19. Sequenced by immunoSEQ multiplex PCR; TCRdb stores in-frame clones only, minus some. The sample holds more than 400,000 clones, around 87% seen once. Looked up from germline, CDR1 is MDHEN and CDR2 is SYDVKM. This CDR3 has 14 amino acids. The V end was cut by 2 bases, the J end by 7 bases, with 9 bases between. The sample consisted of PBMCs or T cells enriched from blood (not recorded which). This chain connects TRBV28 to TRBJ1-6; unclear D gene. The clonotype originates from a woman between 18 and 29 years old who had recovered from COVID-19. Here the CDR3 DNA reads TGTGCCAGCAGTTTAGGCCTCGGGAATTCACCCCTCCACTTT. It encodes CASSLGLGNSPLHF.